The subject of this entry is one TCR beta chain. This specimen belongs to a study of T cells after yellow fever vaccination. CDR3 size: 11 residues. Trimming pared 0 bases from V and 9 bases from J, leaving 3 bases between. TCRdb reprocessed the 5' RACE reads with MiXCR, giving one entry per CDR3 protein. The sample contains 96,000 or so distinct CDR3 sequences, under 9% of which appear only once. V usage is TRBV12-3 or TRBV12-4 and J usage is TRBJ2-1, with D uncertain. Sequenced here: CD8+ T cells not binding an NS4B(214-222) dextramer, sorted from PBMCs, sampled less than 16 days after the first yellow fever vaccination. This receptor was taken from a man between 18 and 29 years old who received the YFV17D yellow fever vaccine. CDR3 residues: CASSLAGEQFF. The CDR3 nucleotides read TGTGCCAGCAGTTTAGCGGGTGAGCAGTTCTTC.